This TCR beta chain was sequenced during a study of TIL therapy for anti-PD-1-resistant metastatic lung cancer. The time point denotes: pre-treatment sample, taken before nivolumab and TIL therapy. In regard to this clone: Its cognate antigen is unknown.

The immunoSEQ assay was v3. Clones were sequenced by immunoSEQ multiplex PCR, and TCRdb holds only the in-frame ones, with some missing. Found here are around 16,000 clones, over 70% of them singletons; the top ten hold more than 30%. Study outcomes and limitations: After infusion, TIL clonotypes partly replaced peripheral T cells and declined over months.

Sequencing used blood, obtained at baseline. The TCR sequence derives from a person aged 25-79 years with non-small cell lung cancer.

The CDR3 loop is CASNIQGTIETQYF. DNA for the CDR3: TGTGCCAGCAACATACAGGGGACCATAGAGACCCAGTACTTC. The chain couples TRBV7-6 to TRBJ2-5, with 7 bases lining up with TRBD1. V trimming: 7 bases; J trimming: 4 bases; junction bases outside the gene matches: 9. CDR3 size: 14 residues. Germline lookup yields CDR1 SGHVS and CDR2 FNYEAQ.